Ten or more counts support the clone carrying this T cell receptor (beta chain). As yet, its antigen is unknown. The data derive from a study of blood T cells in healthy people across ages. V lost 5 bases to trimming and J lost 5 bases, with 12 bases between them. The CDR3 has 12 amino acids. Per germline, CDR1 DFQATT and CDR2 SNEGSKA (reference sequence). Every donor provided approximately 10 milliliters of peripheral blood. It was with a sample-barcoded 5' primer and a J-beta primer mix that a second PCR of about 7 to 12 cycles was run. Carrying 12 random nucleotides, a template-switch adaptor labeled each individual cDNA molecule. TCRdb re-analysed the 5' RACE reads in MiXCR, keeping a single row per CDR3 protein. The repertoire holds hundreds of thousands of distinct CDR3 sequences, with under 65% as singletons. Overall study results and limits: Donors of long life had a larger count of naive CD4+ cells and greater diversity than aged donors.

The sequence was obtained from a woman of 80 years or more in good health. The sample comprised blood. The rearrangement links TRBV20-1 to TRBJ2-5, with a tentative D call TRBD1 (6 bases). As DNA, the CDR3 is TGCAGTGCTGGACAGATCGCGGAGACCCAGTACTTC. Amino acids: CSAGQIAETQYF.